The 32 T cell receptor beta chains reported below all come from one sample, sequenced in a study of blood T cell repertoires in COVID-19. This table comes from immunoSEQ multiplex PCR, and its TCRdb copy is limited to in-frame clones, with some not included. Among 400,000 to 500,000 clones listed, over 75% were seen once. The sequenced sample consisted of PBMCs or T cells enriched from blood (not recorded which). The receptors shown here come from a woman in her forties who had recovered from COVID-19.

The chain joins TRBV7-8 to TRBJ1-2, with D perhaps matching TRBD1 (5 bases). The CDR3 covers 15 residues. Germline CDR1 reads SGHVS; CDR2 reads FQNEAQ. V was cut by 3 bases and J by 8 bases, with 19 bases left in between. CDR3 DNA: TGTGCCAGCAGCTTCGTCGGGACGGGAGGTTGGGGCTACACCTTC. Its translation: CASSFVGTGGWGYTF.

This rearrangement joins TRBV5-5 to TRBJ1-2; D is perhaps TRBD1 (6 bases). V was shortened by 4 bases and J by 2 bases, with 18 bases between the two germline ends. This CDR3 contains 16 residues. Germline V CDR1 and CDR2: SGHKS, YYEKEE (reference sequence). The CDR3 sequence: CASSPGTHKGNYGYTF. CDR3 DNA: TGTGCCAGCAGCCCCGGGACACATAAGGGGAACTATGGCTACACCTTC.

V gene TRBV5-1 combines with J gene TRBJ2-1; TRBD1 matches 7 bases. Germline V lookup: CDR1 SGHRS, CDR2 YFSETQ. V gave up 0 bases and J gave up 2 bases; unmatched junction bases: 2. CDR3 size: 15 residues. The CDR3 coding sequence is TGCGCCAGCAGCTTGGGGGACAGAGCCTACAATGAGCAGTTCTTC. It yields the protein CASSLGDRAYNEQFF.

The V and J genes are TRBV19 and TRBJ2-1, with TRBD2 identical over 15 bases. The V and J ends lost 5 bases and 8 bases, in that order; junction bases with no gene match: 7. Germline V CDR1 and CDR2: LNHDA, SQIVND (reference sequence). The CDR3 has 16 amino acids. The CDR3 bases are TGTGCCAGTAGTGTCTGGACTAGCGGGAGGGCGCATGAGCAGTTCTTC. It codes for CASSVWTSGRAHEQFF.

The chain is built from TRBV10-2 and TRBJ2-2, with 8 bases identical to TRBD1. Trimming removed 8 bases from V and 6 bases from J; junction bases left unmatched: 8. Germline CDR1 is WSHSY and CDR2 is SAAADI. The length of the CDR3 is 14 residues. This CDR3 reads CASRDRGSPGELFF. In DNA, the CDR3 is TGCGCCAGCCGCGACAGGGGATCCCCCGGGGAGCTGTTTTTT.

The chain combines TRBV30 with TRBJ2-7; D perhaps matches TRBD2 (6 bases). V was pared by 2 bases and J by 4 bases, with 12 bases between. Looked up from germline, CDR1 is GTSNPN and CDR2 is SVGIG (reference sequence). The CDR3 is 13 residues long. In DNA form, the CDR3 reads TGTGCCTGGAGTAGGAGGGGCCTATACGAGCAGTACTTC. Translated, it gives CAWSRRGLYEQYF.

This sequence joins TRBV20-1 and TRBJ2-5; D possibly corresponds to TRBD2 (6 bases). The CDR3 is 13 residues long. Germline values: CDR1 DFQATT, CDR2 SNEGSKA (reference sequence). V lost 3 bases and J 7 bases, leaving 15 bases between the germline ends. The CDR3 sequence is CSASSPRRGTQYF. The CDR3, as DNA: TGCAGTGCTAGTTCCCCTCGGAGGGGGACCCAGTACTTC.

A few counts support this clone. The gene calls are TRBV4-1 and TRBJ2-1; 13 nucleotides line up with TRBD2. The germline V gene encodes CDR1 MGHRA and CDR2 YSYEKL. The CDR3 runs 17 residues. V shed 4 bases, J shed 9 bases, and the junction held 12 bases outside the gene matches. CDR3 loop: CASSPRFGTSGISEQFF. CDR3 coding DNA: TGCGCCAGCAGCCCGCGGTTCGGGACTAGCGGGATAAGTGAGCAGTTCTTC.

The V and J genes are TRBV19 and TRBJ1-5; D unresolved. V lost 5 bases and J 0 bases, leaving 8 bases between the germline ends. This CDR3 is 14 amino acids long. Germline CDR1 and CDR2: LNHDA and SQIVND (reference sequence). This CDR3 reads CASSYGYSNQPQHF. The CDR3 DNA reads TGTGCCAGTAGTTACGGGTATAGCAATCAGCCCCAGCATTTT.

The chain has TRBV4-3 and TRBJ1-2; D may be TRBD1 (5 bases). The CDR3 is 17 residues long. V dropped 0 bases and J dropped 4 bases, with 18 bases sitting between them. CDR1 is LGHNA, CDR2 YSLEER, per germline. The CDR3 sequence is CASSQDVGAGLFYGYTF. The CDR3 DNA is TGCGCCAGCAGCCAAGACGTAGGGGCAGGGCTGTTCTATGGCTACACCTTC.

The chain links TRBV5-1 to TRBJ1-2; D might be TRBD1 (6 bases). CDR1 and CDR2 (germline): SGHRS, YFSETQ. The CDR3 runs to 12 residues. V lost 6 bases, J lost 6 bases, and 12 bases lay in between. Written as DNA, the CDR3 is TGCGCCAGCACCGGACAGAAGGATGGCTACACCTTC. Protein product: CASTGQKDGYTF.

CDR3 coding DNA: TGTGCCAGTAGTATTGGGCAGGGTACCACTGAAGCTTTCTTT. This translates into CASSIGQGTTEAFF. The V gene is TRBV19, the J gene TRBJ1-1; possible D gene TRBD1, 5 bases. The CDR3 extends over 14 amino acids. V was clipped by 3 bases and J by 4 bases, with 12 bases between them. Germline V gene lookup returns CDR1 LNHDA and CDR2 SQIVND (reference sequence).

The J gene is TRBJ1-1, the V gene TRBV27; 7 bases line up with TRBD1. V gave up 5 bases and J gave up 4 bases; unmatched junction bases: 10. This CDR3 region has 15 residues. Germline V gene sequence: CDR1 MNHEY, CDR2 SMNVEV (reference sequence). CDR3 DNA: TGTGCCAGCAGTCTAGGGACAGCCGGAGGCACTGAAGCTTTCTTT. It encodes CASSLGTAGGTEAFF.

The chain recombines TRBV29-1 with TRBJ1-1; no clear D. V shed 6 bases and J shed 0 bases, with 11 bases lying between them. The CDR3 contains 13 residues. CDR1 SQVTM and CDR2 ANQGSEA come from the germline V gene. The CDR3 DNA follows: TGCAGCGTGTGGGCAGGATTGAACACTGAAGCTTTCTTT. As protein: CSVWAGLNTEAFF. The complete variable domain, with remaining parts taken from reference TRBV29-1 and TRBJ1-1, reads SAVISQKPSRDICQRGTSLTIQCQVDSQVTMMFWYRQQPGQSLTLIATANQGSEATYESGFVIDKFPISRPNLTFSTLTVSNMSPEDSSIYLCSVWAGLNTEAFFGQGTRLTVV.

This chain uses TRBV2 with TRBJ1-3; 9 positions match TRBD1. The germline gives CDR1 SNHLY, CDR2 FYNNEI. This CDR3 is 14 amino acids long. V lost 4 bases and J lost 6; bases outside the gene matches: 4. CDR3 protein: CASSGRDRANTIYF. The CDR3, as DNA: TGTGCCAGCAGTGGCCGGGACAGGGCAAACACCATATATTTT.

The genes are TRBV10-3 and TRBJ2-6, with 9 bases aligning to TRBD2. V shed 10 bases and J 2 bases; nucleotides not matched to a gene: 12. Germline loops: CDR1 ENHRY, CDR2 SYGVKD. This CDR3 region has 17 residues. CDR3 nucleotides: TGTGCCACCGAAGGTATAGCGGGAGAAGCTGGGGCCAACGTCCTGACTTTC. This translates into CATEGIAGEAGANVLTF.

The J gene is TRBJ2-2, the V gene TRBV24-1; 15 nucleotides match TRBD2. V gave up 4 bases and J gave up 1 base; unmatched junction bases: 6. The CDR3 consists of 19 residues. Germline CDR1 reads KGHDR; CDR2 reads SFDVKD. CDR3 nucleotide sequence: TGTGCCACCAGTGAAAGGACTAGCGGGAGGGCGGTGAACACCGGGGAGCTGTTTTTT. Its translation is CATSERTSGRAVNTGELFF.

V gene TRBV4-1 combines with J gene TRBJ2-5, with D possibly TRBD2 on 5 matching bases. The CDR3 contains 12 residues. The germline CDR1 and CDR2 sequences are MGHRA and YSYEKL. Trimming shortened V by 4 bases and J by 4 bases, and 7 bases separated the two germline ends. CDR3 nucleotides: TGCGCCAGCAGCCCCAGCGGAGAGACCCAGTACTTC. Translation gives CASSPSGETQYF.

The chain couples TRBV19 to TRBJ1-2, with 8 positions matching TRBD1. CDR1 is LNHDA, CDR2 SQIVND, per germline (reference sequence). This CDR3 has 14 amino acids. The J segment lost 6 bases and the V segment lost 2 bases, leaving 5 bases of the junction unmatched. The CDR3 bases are TGTGCCAGTAGTATAAGGGACAGGTCGGATGGCTACACCTTC. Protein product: CASSIRDRSDGYTF.

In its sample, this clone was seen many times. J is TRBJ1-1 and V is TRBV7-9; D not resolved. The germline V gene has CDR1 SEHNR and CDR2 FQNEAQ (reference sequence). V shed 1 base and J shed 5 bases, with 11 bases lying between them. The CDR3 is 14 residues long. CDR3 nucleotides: TGTGCCAGCAGCTTAGACCCCCCCGGGACTGAAGCTTTCTTT. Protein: CASSLDPPGTEAFF.

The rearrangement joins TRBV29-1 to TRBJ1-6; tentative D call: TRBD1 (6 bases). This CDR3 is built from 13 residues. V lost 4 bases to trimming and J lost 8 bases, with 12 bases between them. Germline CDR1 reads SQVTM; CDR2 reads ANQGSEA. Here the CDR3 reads CSVGNRVDSPLHF. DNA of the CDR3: TGCAGCGTTGGAAACAGGGTGGATTCACCCCTCCACTTT.

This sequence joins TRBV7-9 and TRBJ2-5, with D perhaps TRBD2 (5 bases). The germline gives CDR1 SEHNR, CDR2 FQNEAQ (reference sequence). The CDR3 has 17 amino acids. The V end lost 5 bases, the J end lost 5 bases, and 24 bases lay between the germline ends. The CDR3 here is CASSPLRFAGSGETQYF. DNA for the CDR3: TGTGCCAGCAGCCCTCTAAGGTTCGCGGGCTCCGGGGAGACCCAGTACTTC.

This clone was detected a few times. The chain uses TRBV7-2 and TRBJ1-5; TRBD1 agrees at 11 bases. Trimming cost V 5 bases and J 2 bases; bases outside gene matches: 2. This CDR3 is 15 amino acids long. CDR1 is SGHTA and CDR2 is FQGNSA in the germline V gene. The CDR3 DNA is TGTGCCAGCAGCGGACAGGGGGCTGGCAATCAGCCCCAGCATTTT. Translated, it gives CASSGQGAGNQPQHF.

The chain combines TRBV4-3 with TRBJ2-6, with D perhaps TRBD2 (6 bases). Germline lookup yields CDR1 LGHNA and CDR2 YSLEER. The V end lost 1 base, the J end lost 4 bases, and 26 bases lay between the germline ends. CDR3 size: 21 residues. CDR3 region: CASSQVLWRDGGTNGANVLTF. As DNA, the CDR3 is TGCGCCAGCAGCCAAGTATTGTGGCGGGACGGAGGCACCAACGGGGCCAACGTCCTGACTTTC.

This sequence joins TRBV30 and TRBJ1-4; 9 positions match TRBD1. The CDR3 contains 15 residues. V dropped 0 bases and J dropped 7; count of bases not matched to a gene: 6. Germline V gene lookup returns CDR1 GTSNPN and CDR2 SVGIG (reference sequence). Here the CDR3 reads CAWSVGTGPSEKLFF. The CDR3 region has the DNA TGTGCCTGGAGTGTAGGGACAGGGCCAAGTGAAAAACTGTTTTTT.

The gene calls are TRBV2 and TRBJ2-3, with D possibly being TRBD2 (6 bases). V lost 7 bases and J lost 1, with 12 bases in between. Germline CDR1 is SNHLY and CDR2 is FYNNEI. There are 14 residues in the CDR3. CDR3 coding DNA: TGTGCCAGCAATTTGGCTAGCGGCACAGATACGCAGTATTTT. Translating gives CASNLASGTDTQYF.

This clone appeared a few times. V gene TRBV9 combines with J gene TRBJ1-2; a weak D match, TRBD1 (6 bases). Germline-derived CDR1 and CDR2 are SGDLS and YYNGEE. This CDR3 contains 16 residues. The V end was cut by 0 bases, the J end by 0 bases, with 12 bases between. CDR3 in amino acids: CASSVDPGQSNYGYTF. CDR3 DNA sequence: TGTGCCAGCAGCGTAGACCCCGGACAGTCTAACTATGGCTACACCTTC.

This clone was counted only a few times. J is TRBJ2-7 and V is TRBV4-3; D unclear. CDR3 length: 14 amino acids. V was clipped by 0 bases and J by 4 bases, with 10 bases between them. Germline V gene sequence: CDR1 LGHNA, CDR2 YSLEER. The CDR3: CASSQDVGLYEQYF. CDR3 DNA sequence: TGCGCCAGCAGCCAAGATGTGGGCCTATACGAGCAGTACTTC.

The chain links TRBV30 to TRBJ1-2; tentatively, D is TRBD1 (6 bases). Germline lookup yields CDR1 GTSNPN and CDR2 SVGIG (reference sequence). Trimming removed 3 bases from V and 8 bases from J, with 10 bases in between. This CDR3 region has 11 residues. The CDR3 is CAWSEDRGYTF. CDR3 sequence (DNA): TGTGCCTGGAGCGAAGACAGGGGCTACACCTTC.

Here the CDR3 reads CATSSPETSGRYNEQFF. CDR3 sequence (DNA): TGTGCCACCAGCAGTCCAGAGACTAGCGGGCGATACAATGAGCAGTTCTTC. The chain links TRBV15 to TRBJ2-1; 10 positions match TRBD2. Germline lookup yields CDR1 LNHNV and CDR2 YYDKDF (reference sequence). The CDR3 has 17 residues. The V and J ends lost 3 bases and 4 bases, in that order; junction bases with no gene match: 9.

The CDR3 protein is CASSLVAAGAGTDTQYF. Here the CDR3 DNA reads TGTGCCAGCAGCTTAGTTGCAGCGGGAGCGGGCACAGATACGCAGTATTTT. The V gene is TRBV7-2, the J gene TRBJ2-3, with 8 positions matching TRBD2. Germline V gene lookup returns CDR1 SGHTA and CDR2 FQGNSA. The CDR3 totals 17 residues. The J segment lost 1 base and the V segment lost 1 base, leaving 7 bases of the junction unmatched. Supplemented by reference TRBV7-2 and TRBJ2-3, the full variable domain reads GAGVSQSPSNKVTEKGKDVELRCDPISGHTALYWYRQSLGQGLEFLIYFQGNSAPDKSGLPSDRFSAERTGGSVSTLTIQRTQQEDSAVYLCASSLVAAGAGTDTQYFGPGTRLTVL.

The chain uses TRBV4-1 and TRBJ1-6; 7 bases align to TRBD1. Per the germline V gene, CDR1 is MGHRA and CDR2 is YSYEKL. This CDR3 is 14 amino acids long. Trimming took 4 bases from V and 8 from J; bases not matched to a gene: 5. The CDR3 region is CASSPRDSYSPLHF. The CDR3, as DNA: TGCGCCAGCAGCCCACGGGACAGTTATTCACCCCTCCACTTT.